The T cell receptor beta chain under discussion was sequenced for a study of memory CD4+ T cells and cytomegalovirus serostatus. Profiling relied on immunoSEQ multiplex PCR, and the TCRdb table lists in-frame clones only, not all of them. This table holds approximately 61,000 clones, 80% found once. The sort gate was single viable CD3+CD4+CD8-CD45RO+ cells for memory CD4+ T cells. Sequencing was carried out using memory CD4+ T cells from blood. The clonotype originates from an adult in good health and CMV-seronegative. Some clones in this sample may be carry-over from other donors' samples.

The CDR3 spells CASSPTGQGVSGANVLTF. The CDR3 nucleotides read TGTGCCAGCAGCCCGACGGGACAGGGGGTGTCTGGGGCCAACGTCCTGACTTTC. V gene TRBV5-4 combines with J gene TRBJ2-6; TRBD1 agrees at 11 bases. Germline V gives CDR1 SGHNT, CDR2 YYREEE (reference sequence). V was pared by 4 bases and J by 1 base, with 7 bases of the junction left unmatched. The CDR3 runs to 18 residues.